This T cell receptor (beta chain) originates from a study of Tregs in tolerant kidney transplant recipients. This clone has just one count. Assay: immunoSEQ multiplex PCR; the TCRdb copy retains only in-frame clones and omits some. Of 84,000 or so clones in the sample, over 85% are singletons; the top ten hold more than 1.5%. There are 12 residues in the CDR3. With 5 bases removed from V and 6 bases from J, the gap between germline ends came to 11 bases. Germline V CDR1 and CDR2: SGHTA, FQGNSA. The nonmyeloablative bone marrow transplants came from related graft donors, with transient mixed chimerism.

The genes are TRBV7-2 and TRBJ2-7; D perhaps matches TRBD1 (5 bases). This material consisted of CD4+ T cells from blood (PBMCs), taken 12 months after the transplant. The clonotype originates from a human patient who received a combined kidney and bone marrow transplant. Some T cells may have come from the graft donor. CDR3 DNA: TGTGCCAGCAGCCCCGCTCAGGGCGAGCAGTACTTC. Its protein is CASSPAQGEQYF. The full variable domain, rest sourced from reference TRBV7-2 and TRBJ2-7, is GAGVSQSPSNKVTEKGKDVELRCDPISGHTALYWYRQSLGQGLEFLIYFQGNSAPDKSGLPSDRFSAERTGGSVSTLTIQRTQQEDSAVYLCASSPAQGEQYFGPGTRLTVT.